This T cell receptor beta chain was sequenced during a study of T cell responses to AZD1222 COVID-19 vaccine. A note on this clone: Its matching antigen is unknown.

Study-wide results and limits: No repertoire was sampled before or during the peak T cell response, only after it. The study found vaccine-associated CD4 TCRs spanning spike, dominant at 160-218 and 743-854. Just a handful of people given AZD1222 tested seropositive at baseline. Unmutated variant regions are reportedly targeted by nearly half of spike-specific TCRs.

Germline V gene data show CDR1 as SGDLS and CDR2 as YYNGEE. The CDR3 loop spans 16 amino acids. The V end was cut by 0 bases, the J end by 0 bases, with 10 bases between. Here immunoSEQ multiplex PCR was the method, and the copy in TCRdb shows in-frame clones only, minus some. The sample has tens of thousands of clones; roughly 90% are singletons. The TCR originated in an adult in good health. The gene calls are TRBV9 and TRBJ1-3; the D gene is possibly TRBD1 (5 bases). The material sequenced was peripheral blood, taken on day 0 of AZD1222 vaccination. Written as DNA, the CDR3 is TGTGCCAGCAGCGTAGACCCGGGGCTCTCTGGAAACACCATATATTTT. Residues: CASSVDPGLSGNTIYF.